Each of the 17 T cell receptor beta chains below was sequenced from the same sample in a study of OX40 agonist ivuxolimab in advanced cancers. Sequencing was performed with immunoSEQ multiplex PCR; in TCRdb, only in-frame clones are kept and a portion is missing. The sample consists of around 60,000 clones, 87% of them appearing once. Sequenced material: CD4+ or CD8+ T cells sorted from blood, taken in a trial of the OX40 agonist ivuxolimab. These receptors came from an adult with an advanced solid tumor such as melanoma, head and neck, liver or kidney cancer.

This chain links TRBV7-9 with TRBJ1-2, with D unclear. The CDR3 length is 13 residues. V gave up 3 bases and J gave up 8 bases, with 13 bases separating them. Germline V gene data show CDR1 as SEHNR and CDR2 as FQNEAQ (reference sequence). CDR3 sequence: CASSFPNEKGYTF. CDR3 nucleotides: TGTGCCAGCAGCTTCCCCAACGAGAAGGGCTACACCTTC. The whole variable domain, remainder taken from reference TRBV7-9 and TRBJ1-2, is DTGVSQNPRHKITKRGQNVTFRCDPISEHNRLYWYRQTLGQGPEFLTYFQNEAQLEKSRLLSDRFSAERPKGSFSTLEIQRTEQGDSAMYLCASSFPNEKGYTFGSGTRLTVV.

The chain employs TRBV18 and TRBJ2-1; D remains ambiguous. CDR1 and CDR2 from the germline V gene are KGHSH and LQKENI. CDR3 length: 12 residues. Trimming removed 1 base at V and 9 bases at J, with 7 bases between. CDR3 bases: TGTGCCAGCTCACCACAGGGCTTTGAGCAGTTCTTC. The encoded protein is CASSPQGFEQFF.

The chain carries TRBV19 and TRBJ1-5, with D perhaps matching TRBD1 (5 bases). CDR1 LNHDA and CDR2 SQIVND come from the germline V gene (reference sequence). This CDR3 comprises 15 residues. The germline V and J ends were trimmed by 5 bases and 0 bases, with 11 bases remaining between them. The CDR3 protein is CASSAQGYSNQPQHF. The CDR3 DNA reads as TGTGCCAGTAGTGCCCAGGGCTATAGCAATCAGCCCCAGCATTTT.

The chain links TRBV28 to TRBJ2-3, with TRBD2 identical over 12 bases. This CDR3 contains 15 residues. J lost 6 bases, V lost 5 bases, and 6 bases had no gene match. Germline-derived CDR1 and CDR2 are MDHEN and SYDVKM. The CDR3 is CASSPATSGSDTQYF. DNA for the CDR3: TGTGCCAGCAGTCCGGCGACTAGCGGGAGTGATACGCAGTATTTT.

V is TRBV7-2 and J is TRBJ1-4; D gene unclear. The V end was cut by 5 bases, the J end by 5 bases, with 15 bases between. CDR1 SGHTA and CDR2 FQGNSA come from the germline V gene. The length of the CDR3 is 15 residues. The chain's CDR3 is CASSPLNLPNEKLFF. DNA of the CDR3: TGTGCCAGCAGCCCGCTAAACCTACCCAATGAAAAACTGTTTTTT.

The rearrangement joins TRBV29-1 to TRBJ2-1, with TRBD1 identical over 8 bases. The trim removed 5 bases at V and 6 bases at J, leaving 6 bases unmatched. The CDR3 runs 13 residues. Germline lookup yields CDR1 SQVTM and CDR2 ANQGSEA. The CDR3: CSVRTGRGNEQFF. The CDR3 DNA reads as TGCAGCGTTCGGACAGGGCGGGGCAATGAGCAGTTCTTC.

This chain links TRBV28 with TRBJ2-7; D unresolved. The CDR3 has 11 amino acids. Germline CDR1 MDHEN, CDR2 SYDVKM. The V gene lost 2 bases and the J gene lost 5 bases, with 4 bases spanning the gap. Here the CDR3 reads CASSLSHEQYF. Here the CDR3 DNA reads TGTGCCAGCAGTTTAAGCCACGAGCAGTACTTC. Based on the CDR3 plus reference TRBV28 and TRBJ2-7, the full variable domain is DVKVTQSSRYLVKRTGEKVFLECVQDMDHENMFWYRQDPGLGLRLIYFSYDVKMKEKGDIPEGYSVSREKKERFSLILESASTNQTSMYLCASSLSHEQYFGPGTRLTVT.

This chain joins TRBV28 and TRBJ1-2; no clear D gene. The CDR3 runs to 14 residues. CDR1 is MDHEN and CDR2 is SYDVKM in the germline V gene. V was cut by 1 base and J by 3 bases, with 9 bases left in between. CDR3 protein: CASSLSRAYYGYTF. CDR3 nucleotide sequence: TGTGCCAGCAGTTTATCCAGAGCTTACTATGGCTACACCTTC.

V gene TRBV2 combines with J gene TRBJ2-7; D is possibly TRBD1 (5 bases). The CDR3 extends over 13 amino acids. CDR1 is SNHLY and CDR2 is FYNNEI in the germline V gene. Trimming stripped 2 bases from V and 6 bases from J, with 11 bases between. The CDR3 coding sequence is TGTGCCAGCAGTGAAAGGGGCATAGGCGAGCAGTACTTC. Encoded protein: CASSERGIGEQYF.

This sequence joins TRBV6-1 and TRBJ2-5; D possibly matches TRBD1 or TRBD2 (5 bases each). Trimming pared 2 bases from V and 6 bases from J, leaving 13 bases between. This CDR3 region has 14 residues. Germline V gives CDR1 MNHNS, CDR2 SASEGT. The CDR3 spells CASSEWGEGKTQYF. The DNA of the CDR3 is TGTGCCAGCAGTGAATGGGGCGAGGGGAAGACCCAGTACTTC.

The rearrangement links TRBV28 to TRBJ2-1, with 12 bases fitting TRBD2. From germline, CDR1 is MDHEN and CDR2 SYDVKM. J was trimmed by 5 bases and V by 7 bases; bases with no gene match: 6. This CDR3 region has 15 residues. CDR3 loop: CASIRRLAGDNEQFF. The CDR3 DNA reads as TGTGCCAGCATTCGAAGACTAGCGGGAGACAATGAGCAGTTCTTC.

Notes on this clone: Other DNA sequences in this specimen translate into the identical CDR3. The rearrangement links TRBV11-3 to TRBJ2-1; D is possibly TRBD1 (5 bases). This CDR3 has 14 residues. Trimming removed 1 base from V and 5 bases from J, with 9 bases in between. Per the germline V gene, CDR1 is SGHNT and CDR2 is YENEEA. The CDR3 nucleotides are TGTGCCAGCAGCTTAGGGGGCCCAAACAATGAGCAGTTCTTC. It encodes CASSLGGPNNEQFF.

This clone was seen only once. This chain links TRBV7-9 with TRBJ2-5; D is tentatively TRBD1 or TRBD2 (7 bases each). CDR1 and CDR2 from the germline V gene are SEHNR and FQNEAQ (reference sequence). The CDR3 totals 16 residues. Trimming removed 1 base at V and 2 bases at J, with 14 bases between. CDR3 sequence reads: CASSLGGEGAQETQYF. The CDR3, as DNA: TGTGCCAGCAGCTTAGGAGGGGAGGGGGCACAAGAGACCCAGTACTTC.

This sequence joins TRBV19 and TRBJ2-3; D is unclear. This CDR3 contains 13 residues. V lost 2 bases, J lost 2 bases, and 5 bases lay in between. Germline CDR1 is LNHDA and CDR2 is SQIVND (reference sequence). CDR3 amino acids: CASSIFFTDTQYF. DNA for the CDR3: TGTGCCAGTAGTATATTTTTCACAGATACGCAGTATTTT.

This clone was detected only a few times. The chain recombines TRBV11-2 with TRBJ1-6; perhaps TRBD1 as D (6 bases). Deletions cut 0 bases from V and 7 bases from J, with 10 bases between. The CDR3 totals 15 residues. Germline V lookup: CDR1 SGHAT, CDR2 FQNNGV. CDR3 in DNA: TGTGCCAGCAGCTTAGACCCGGGGGCGAATTCACCCCTCCACTTT. Encoded protein: CASSLDPGANSPLHF.

V gene TRBV2 combines with J gene TRBJ2-2; D not resolved. Germline CDR1 SNHLY, CDR2 FYNNEI. V was cut by 4 bases and J by 2 bases, with 11 bases left in between. CDR3 length equals 15 residues. The CDR3 nucleotides are TGTGCCAGCAGTGTGGGCAGAGTAAACACCGGGGAGCTGTTTTTT. As protein: CASSVGRVNTGELFF.

The chain carries TRBV27 and TRBJ2-3, with a possible D match to TRBD2 (5 bases). The V and J ends lost 5 bases and 0 bases respectively, with 15 bases between them. CDR1 and CDR2 (germline): MNHEY, SMNVEV (reference sequence). This CDR3 contains 16 residues. The CDR3 sequence is CASSPLSGSSTDTQYF. The CDR3 coding sequence is TGTGCCAGCAGTCCCCTATCGGGGTCCAGCACAGATACGCAGTATTTT.